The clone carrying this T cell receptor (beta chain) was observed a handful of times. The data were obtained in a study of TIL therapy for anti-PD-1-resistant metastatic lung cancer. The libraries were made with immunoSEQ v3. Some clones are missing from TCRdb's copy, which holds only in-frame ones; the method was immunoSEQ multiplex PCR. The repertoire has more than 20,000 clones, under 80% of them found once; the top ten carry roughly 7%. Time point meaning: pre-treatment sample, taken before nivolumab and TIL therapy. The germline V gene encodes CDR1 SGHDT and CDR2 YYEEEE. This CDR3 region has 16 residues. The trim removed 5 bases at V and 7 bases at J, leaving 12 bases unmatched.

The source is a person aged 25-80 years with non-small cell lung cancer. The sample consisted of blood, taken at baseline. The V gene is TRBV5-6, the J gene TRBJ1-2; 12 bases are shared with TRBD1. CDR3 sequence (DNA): TGTGCCAGCAGACGAGTGGGGGACAGGGGGCGTCTTGGCTACACCTTC. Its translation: CASRRVGDRGRLGYTF.